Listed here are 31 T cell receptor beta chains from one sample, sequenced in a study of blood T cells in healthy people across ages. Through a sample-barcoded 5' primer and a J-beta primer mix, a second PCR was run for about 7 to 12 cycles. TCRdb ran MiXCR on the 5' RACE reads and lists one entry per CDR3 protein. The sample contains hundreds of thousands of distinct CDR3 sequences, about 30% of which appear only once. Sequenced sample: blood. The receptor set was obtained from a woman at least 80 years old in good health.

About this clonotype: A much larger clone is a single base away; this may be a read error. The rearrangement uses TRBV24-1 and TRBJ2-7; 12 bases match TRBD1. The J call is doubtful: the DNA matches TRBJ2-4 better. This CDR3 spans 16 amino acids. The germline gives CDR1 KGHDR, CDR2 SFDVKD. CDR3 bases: TGTGCCACCAGTGATCCGGGACAGGGGGCGGGAGACATTCAGTACTTC. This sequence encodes CATSDPGQGAGDIQYF.

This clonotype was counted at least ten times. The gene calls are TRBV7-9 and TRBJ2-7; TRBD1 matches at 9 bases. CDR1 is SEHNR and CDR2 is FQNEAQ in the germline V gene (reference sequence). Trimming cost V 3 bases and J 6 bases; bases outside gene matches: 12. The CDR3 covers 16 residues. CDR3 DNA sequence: TGTGCCAGCAGCTTCCGGGACAGGGATGAGGGTGCCGAGCAGTACTTC. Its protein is CASSFRDRDEGAEQYF.

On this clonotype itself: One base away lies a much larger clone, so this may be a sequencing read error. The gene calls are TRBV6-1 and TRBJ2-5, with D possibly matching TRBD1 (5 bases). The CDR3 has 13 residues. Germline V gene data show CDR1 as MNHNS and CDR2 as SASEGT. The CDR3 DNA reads TGTGCCAGCAGTTGGGGCGACCAAGGGACCCAGTACTTC. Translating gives CASSWGDQGTQYF.

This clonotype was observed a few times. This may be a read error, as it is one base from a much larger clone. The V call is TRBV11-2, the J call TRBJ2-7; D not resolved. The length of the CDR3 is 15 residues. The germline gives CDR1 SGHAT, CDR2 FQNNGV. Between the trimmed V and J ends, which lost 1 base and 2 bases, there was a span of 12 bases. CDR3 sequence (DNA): TGTGCCAGCAGCTTAGTGGGGATGAGCCCCTACGAGCAGTACTTC. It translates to CASSLVGMSPYEQYF.

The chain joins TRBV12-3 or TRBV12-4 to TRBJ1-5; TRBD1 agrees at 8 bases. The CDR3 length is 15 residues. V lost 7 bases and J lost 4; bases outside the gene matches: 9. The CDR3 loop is CASKTGTGRNQPQHF. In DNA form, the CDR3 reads TGTGCCAGCAAAACCGGGACAGGAAGAAATCAGCCCCAGCATTTT.

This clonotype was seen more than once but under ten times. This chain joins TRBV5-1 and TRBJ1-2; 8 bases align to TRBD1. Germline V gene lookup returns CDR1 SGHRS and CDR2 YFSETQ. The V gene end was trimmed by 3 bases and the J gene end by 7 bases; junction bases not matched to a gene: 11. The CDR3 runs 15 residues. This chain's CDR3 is CASSSTSGTGVGYTF. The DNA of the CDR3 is TGCGCCAGCAGCTCAACCTCTGGGACAGGAGTTGGCTACACCTTC.

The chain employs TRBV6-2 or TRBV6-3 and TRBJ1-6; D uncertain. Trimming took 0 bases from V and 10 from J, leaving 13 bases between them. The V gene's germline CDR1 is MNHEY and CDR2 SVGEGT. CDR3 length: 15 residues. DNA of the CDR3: TGTGCCAGCAGTTACTCCGGCCGAGTAGGATCACCCCTCCACTTT. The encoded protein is CASSYSGRVGSPLHF.

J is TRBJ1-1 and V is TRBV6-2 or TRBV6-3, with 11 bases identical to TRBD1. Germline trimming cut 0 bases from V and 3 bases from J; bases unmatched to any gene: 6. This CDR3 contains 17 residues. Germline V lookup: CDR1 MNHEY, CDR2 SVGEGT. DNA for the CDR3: TGTGCCAGCAGTTACTCCCGGACAGGGGGCGTGGACACTGAAGCTTTCTTT. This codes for CASSYSRTGGVDTEAFF.

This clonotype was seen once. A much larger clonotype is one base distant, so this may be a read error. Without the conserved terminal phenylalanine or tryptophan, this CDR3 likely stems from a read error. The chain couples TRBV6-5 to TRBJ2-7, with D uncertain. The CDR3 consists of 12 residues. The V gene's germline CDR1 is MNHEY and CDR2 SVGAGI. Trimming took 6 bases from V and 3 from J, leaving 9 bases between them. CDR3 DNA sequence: TGTGCCAGCAGCCGCGGATTCTACGAGCAGTACTTA. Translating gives CASSRGFYEQYL.

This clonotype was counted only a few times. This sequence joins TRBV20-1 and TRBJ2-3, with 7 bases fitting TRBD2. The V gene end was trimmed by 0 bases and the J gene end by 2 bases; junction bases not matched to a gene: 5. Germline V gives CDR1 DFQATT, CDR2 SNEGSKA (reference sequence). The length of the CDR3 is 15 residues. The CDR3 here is CSARDELALTDTQYF. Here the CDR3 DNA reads TGCAGTGCTAGAGATGAACTAGCGCTCACAGATACGCAGTATTTT.

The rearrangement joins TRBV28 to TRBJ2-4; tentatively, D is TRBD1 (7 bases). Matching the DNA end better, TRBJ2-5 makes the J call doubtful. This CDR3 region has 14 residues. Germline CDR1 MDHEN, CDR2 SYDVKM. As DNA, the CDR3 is TGTGCCAGCAGTTTACCCGCAGGGGGGGAGACCCAGTACTTC. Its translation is CASSLPAGGETQYF.

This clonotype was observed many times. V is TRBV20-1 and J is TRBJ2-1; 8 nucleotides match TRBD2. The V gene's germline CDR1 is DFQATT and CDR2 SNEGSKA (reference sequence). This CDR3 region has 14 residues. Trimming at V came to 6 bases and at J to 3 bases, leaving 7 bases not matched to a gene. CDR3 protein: CSANSGVHYNEQFF. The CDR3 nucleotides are TGCAGTGCAAATAGCGGGGTACACTACAATGAGCAGTTCTTC.

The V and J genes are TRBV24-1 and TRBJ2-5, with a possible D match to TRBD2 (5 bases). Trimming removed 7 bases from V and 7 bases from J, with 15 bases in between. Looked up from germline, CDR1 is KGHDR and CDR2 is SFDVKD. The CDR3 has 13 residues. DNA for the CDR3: TGTGCCACCAGGGGAGCCAGGTTCGGGACCCAGTACTTC. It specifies CATRGARFGTQYF.

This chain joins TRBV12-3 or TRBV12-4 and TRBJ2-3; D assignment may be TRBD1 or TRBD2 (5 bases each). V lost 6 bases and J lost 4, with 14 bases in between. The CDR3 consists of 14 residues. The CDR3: CASSRRMGADTQYF. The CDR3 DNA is TGTGCCAGCAGCCGTCGGATGGGGGCAGATACGCAGTATTTT.

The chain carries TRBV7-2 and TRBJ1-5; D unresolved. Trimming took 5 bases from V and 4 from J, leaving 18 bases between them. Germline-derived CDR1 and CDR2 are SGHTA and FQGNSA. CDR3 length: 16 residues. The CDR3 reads CASSPREEAFNQPQHF. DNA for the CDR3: TGTGCCAGCAGCCCCCGCGAAGAAGCTTTTAATCAGCCCCAGCATTTT.

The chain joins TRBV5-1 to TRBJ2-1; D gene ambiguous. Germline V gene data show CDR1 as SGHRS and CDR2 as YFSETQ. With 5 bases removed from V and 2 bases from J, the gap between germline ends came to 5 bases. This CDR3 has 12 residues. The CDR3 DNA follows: TGCGCCAGCAGAACAGCCTACAATGAGCAGTTCTTC. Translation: CASRTAYNEQFF.

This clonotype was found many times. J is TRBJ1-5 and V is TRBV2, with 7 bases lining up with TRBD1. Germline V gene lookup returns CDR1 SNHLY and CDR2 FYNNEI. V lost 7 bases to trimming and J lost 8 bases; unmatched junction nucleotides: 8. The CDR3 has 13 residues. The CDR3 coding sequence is TGTGCCAGCAACCGGGACAGTCTGGAGCCCCAGCATTTT. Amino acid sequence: CASNRDSLEPQHF.

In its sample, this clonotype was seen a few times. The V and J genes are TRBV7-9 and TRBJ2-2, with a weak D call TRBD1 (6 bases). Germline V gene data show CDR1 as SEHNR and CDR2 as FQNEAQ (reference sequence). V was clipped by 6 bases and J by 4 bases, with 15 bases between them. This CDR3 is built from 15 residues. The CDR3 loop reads CASSYYTGLTGELFF. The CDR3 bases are TGTGCCAGCAGTTACTATACAGGGCTCACCGGGGAGCTGTTTTTT. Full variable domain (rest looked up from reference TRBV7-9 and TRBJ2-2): DTGVSQNPRHKITKRGQNVTFRCDPISEHNRLYWYRQTLGQGPEFLTYFQNEAQLEKSRLLSDRFSAERPKGSFSTLEIQRTEQGDSAMYLCASSYYTGLTGELFFGEGSRLTVL.

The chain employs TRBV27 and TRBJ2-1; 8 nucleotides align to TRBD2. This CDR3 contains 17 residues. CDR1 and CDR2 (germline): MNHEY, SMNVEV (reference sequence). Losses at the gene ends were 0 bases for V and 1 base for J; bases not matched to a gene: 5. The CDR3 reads CASSLSHRGGSYNEQFF. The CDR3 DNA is TGTGCCAGCAGTTTATCCCATCGGGGGGGGTCCTACAATGAGCAGTTCTTC.

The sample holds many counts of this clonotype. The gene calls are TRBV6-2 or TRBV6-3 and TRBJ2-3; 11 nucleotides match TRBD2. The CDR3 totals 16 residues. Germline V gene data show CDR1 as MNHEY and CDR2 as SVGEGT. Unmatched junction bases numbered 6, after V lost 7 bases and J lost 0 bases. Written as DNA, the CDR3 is TGTGCCAGCATGTTTAGCGGGGGGGCAAGCACAGATACGCAGTATTTT. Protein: CASMFSGGASTDTQYF.

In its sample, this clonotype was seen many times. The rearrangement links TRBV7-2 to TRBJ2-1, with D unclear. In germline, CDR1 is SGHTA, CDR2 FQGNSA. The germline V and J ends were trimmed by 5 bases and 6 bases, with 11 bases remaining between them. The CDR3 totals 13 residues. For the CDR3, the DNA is TGTGCCAGCAGCCCGTACCAGGTCAATGAGCAGTTCTTC. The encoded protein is CASSPYQVNEQFF.

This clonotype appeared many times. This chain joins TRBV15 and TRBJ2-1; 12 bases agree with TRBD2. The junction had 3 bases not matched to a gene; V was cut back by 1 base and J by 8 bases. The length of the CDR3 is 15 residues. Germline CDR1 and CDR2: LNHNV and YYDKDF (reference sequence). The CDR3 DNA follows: TGTGCCACCAGCAGAGCCAGGACTAGCGGGGATGAGCAGTTCTTC. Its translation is CATSRARTSGDEQFF.

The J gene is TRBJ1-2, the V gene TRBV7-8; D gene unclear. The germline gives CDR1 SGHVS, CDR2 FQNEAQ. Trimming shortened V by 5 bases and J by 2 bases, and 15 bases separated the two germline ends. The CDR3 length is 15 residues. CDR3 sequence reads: CASSPGAGRNYGYTF. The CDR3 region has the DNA TGTGCCAGCAGCCCCGGCGCCGGACGAAACTATGGCTACACCTTC.

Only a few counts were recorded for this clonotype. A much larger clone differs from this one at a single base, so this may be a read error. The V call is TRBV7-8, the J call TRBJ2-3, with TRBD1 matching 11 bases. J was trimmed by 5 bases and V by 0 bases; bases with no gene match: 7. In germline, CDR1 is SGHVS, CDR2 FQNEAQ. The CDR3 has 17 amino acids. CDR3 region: CASSLAVRTGGGDTQYF. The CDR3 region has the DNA TGTGCCAGCAGCTTAGCGGTCCGGACAGGGGGCGGAGATACGCAGTATTTT.

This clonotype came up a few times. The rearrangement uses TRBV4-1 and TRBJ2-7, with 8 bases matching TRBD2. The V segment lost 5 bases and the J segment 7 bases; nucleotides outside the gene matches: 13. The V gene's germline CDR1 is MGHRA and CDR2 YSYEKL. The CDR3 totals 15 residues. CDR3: CASSSLTGGPDEQYF. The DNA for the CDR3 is TGCGCCAGCAGCTCCCTGACGGGGGGGCCCGATGAGCAGTACTTC.

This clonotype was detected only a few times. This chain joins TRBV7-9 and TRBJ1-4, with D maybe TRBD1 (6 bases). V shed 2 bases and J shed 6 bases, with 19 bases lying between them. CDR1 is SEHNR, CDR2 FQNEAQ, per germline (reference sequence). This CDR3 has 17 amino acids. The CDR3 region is CASSLLPPGRGYEKLFF. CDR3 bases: TGTGCCAGCAGCTTATTACCTCCGGGCAGGGGATATGAAAAACTGTTTTTT.

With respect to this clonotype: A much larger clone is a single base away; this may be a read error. CDR3 in amino acids: CSASGTGSCTPLHF. In nucleotides, the CDR3 is TGCAGTGCTTCCGGGACAGGGTCTTGTACACCCCTCCACTTT. The chain joins TRBV20-1 to TRBJ1-6; 9 bases match TRBD1. The trim removed 5 bases at V and 11 bases at J, leaving 10 bases unmatched. Germline CDR1 DFQATT, CDR2 SNEGSKA (reference sequence). The CDR3 contains 14 residues.

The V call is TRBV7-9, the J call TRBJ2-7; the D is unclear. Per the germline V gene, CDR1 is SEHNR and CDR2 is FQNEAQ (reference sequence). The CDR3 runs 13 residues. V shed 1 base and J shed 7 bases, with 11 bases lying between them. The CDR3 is CASSLGAVPEQYF. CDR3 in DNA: TGTGCCAGCAGCTTAGGGGCAGTGCCGGAGCAGTACTTC.

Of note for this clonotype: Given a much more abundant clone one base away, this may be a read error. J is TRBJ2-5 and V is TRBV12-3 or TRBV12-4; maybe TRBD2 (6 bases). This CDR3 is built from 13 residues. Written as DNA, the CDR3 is TGTGCCAGCAGTCGACAGCAGGAGGGGACCCTGTACTTC. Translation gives CASSRQQEGTLYF.

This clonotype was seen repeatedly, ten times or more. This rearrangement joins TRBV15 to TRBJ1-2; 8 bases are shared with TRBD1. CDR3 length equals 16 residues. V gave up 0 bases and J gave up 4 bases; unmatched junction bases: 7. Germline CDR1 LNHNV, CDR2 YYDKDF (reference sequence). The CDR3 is CATSRDPTGVLYGYTF. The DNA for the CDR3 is TGTGCCACCAGCAGAGATCCGACAGGGGTTCTCTATGGCTACACCTTC.

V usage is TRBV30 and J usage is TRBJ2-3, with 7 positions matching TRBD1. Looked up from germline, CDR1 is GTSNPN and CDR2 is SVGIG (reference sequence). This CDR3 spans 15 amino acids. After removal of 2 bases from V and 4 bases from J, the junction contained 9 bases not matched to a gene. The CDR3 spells CAWSRQGPVSDTQYF. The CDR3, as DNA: TGTGCCTGGAGTCGACAGGGTCCGGTATCAGATACGCAGTATTTT.